Each of the 21 T cell receptor beta chains below was sequenced from the same sample in a study of blood T cell repertoires in COVID-19. The method was immunoSEQ multiplex PCR; TCRdb's version includes in-frame clones alone and lacks a portion of them. The profile shows approximately 270,000 clones, 80% to 90% of them singletons. Sequenced input: PBMCs or T cells enriched from blood (not recorded which). These receptors came from a man aged 35-49 years who had recovered from COVID-19.

The chain recombines TRBV5-4 with TRBJ2-1, with TRBD2 matching over 9 bases. In germline, CDR1 is SGHNT, CDR2 YYREEE (reference sequence). The ends lost 3 bases at V and 5 bases at J; junction bases unmatched: 3. There are 14 residues in the CDR3. The CDR3 sequence: CASSSLAGNNEQFF. Written as DNA, the CDR3 is TGTGCCAGCAGCTCGCTAGCGGGAAACAATGAGCAGTTCTTC.

V is TRBV6-6 and J is TRBJ1-6; D is undetermined. CDR1 and CDR2 (germline): MNHNY, SVGAGI (reference sequence). The germline V and J ends were trimmed by 5 bases and 7 bases, with 15 bases remaining between them. This CDR3 comprises 15 residues. DNA of the CDR3: TGTGCCAGCAGTCCCGCCAAGGCGGGGAATTCACCCCTCCACTTT. Amino acids: CASSPAKAGNSPLHF.

The genes are TRBV6-6 and TRBJ2-7; 10 positions agree with TRBD1. CDR1 MNHNY and CDR2 SVGAGI come from the germline V gene (reference sequence). Losses at the gene ends were 4 bases for V and 5 bases for J; bases not matched to a gene: 8. This CDR3 is 15 amino acids long. In DNA, the CDR3 is TGTGCCAGCAGTTCCCGGGACAGGGGTAGCGACGAGCAGTACTTC. This codes for CASSSRDRGSDEQYF.

This rearrangement joins TRBV21-1 to TRBJ2-1; the table's D call of TRBD2 was not tested on the DNA. TRBV21-1 is given as a pseudogene. The CDR3 has 13 amino acids. CDR3 bases: TGTGCCAGCAGCAAAGCCCTCTACAATGAGCAGTTCTTC. This gives the protein CASSKALYNEQFF.

The chain joins TRBV7-8 to TRBJ2-3, with D maybe TRBD1 (5 bases). Trimming stripped 5 bases from V and 0 bases from J, with 24 bases between. The CDR3 has 19 amino acids. Germline V gene lookup returns CDR1 SGHVS and CDR2 FQNEAQ. The CDR3 reads CASSPILGHLSISTDTQYF. The CDR3 nucleotides read TGTGCCAGCAGCCCGATTTTAGGACACCTTTCAATTAGCACAGATACGCAGTATTTT.

The chain combines TRBV7-2 with TRBJ1-2, with no clear D. CDR1 is SGHTA, CDR2 FQGNSA, per germline. Trimming took 7 bases from V and 2 from J, leaving 14 bases between them. The CDR3 runs to 14 residues. The CDR3, as DNA: TGTGCCAGCAAACCAAGGAGCGGGAACTATGGCTACACCTTC. Translation: CASKPRSGNYGYTF.

V is TRBV4-1 and J is TRBJ1-4, with unresolved D. Germline-derived CDR1 and CDR2 are MGHRA and YSYEKL. Trimming took off 0 bases at V and 6 bases at J, with 17 bases between the two ends. This CDR3 comprises 17 residues. The CDR3 spells CASSQDPGLPRDEKLFF. For the CDR3, the DNA is TGCGCCAGCAGCCAAGATCCGGGCCTCCCGAGGGATGAAAAACTGTTTTTT.

The rearrangement links TRBV10-3 to TRBJ2-1; a weak D match, TRBD1 (6 bases). Germline CDR1 ENHRY, CDR2 SYGVKD. The CDR3 contains 12 residues. Deletions cut 6 bases from V and 4 bases from J, with 7 bases between. As DNA, the CDR3 is TGTGCCATCAGCACAGGGTACAATGAGCAGTTCTTC. Its protein is CAISTGYNEQFF.

The rearrangement links TRBV11-3 to TRBJ1-1; TRBD1 is a possible D gene (6 bases). The germline V gene encodes CDR1 SGHNT and CDR2 YENEEA. Between the trimmed V and J ends, which lost 5 bases and 1 base, there was a span of 11 bases. There are 14 residues in the CDR3. This CDR3 reads CASSGRDTNTEAFF. The CDR3, as DNA: TGTGCCAGCAGCGGCCGGGACACGAACACTGAAGCTTTCTTT.

This chain joins TRBV5-4 and TRBJ2-2; D perhaps matches TRBD2 (5 bases). V lost 0 bases, J lost 2 bases, and 8 bases lay in between. Germline values: CDR1 SGHNT, CDR2 YYREEE (reference sequence). The CDR3 is made up of 15 amino acids. CDR3 loop: CASSLGTPNTGELFF. The CDR3 DNA follows: TGTGCCAGCAGCTTGGGGACTCCCAACACCGGGGAGCTGTTTTTT.

The sample holds a few counts of this clone. The chain carries TRBV5-1 and TRBJ1-2, with TRBD1 as a possible D gene (5 bases). Deletions cut 4 bases from V and 5 bases from J, with 18 bases between. This CDR3 is built from 15 residues. Germline V gives CDR1 SGHRS, CDR2 YFSETQ. CDR3: CASSKAGIGVYGYTF. CDR3 in DNA: TGCGCCAGCAGCAAAGCAGGGATAGGCGTATATGGCTACACCTTC.

This chain connects TRBV3-1 (or the pseudogene TRBV3-2) to TRBJ2-4; 8 nucleotides line up with TRBD2. Germline CDR1 LGHDT, CDR2 YNNKEL (reference sequence). The V and J ends lost 0 bases and 9 bases, in that order; junction bases with no gene match: 7. The CDR3 runs 15 residues. This CDR3 is CASSQDPLADRIQYF. Here the CDR3 DNA reads TGTGCCAGCAGCCAAGACCCACTAGCGGACCGCATTCAGTACTTC.

J is TRBJ2-1 and V is TRBV11-2, with TRBD2 matching over 9 bases. Germline V gene data show CDR1 as SGHAT and CDR2 as FQNNGV. The V segment lost 2 bases and the J segment 3 bases; nucleotides outside the gene matches: 2. This CDR3 is 15 amino acids long. The DNA for the CDR3 is TGTGCCAGCAGCTTACTAGCGGGAAACTACAATGAGCAGTTCTTC. Its protein is CASSLLAGNYNEQFF.

The chain joins TRBV5-4 to TRBJ2-7; no clear D gene. This CDR3 has 13 residues. V shed 1 base and J shed 2 bases, with 7 bases lying between them. CDR1 and CDR2 from the germline V gene are SGHNT and YYREEE (reference sequence). The CDR3 loop is CASSLTATYEQYF. The CDR3, as DNA: TGTGCCAGCAGCTTGACCGCTACCTACGAGCAGTACTTC.

J is TRBJ1-1 and V is TRBV12-2. TRBV12-2 is given as a pseudogene. The CDR3 is 17 residues long. The CDR3 loop is CASRLLGAGRGHTEAFF. CDR3 nucleotides: TGTGCAAGTCGCCTTCTCGGAGCGGGGCGGGGACACACTGAAGCTTTCTTT.

V gene TRBV27 combines with J gene TRBJ2-7; 16 bases match TRBD2. Trimming took 6 bases from V and 3 from J; bases not matched to a gene: 23. CDR3 length: 22 residues. From germline, CDR1 is MNHEY and CDR2 SMNVEV (reference sequence). The DNA of the CDR3 is TGTGCCAGCAGATATACCGGGACATTGGGACTAGCGGGAGGGCCTGAGGACTACGAGCAGTACTTC. Translation gives CASRYTGTLGLAGGPEDYEQYF.

This chain connects TRBV30 to TRBJ1-1; D is uncertain. V lost 3 bases to trimming and J lost 7 bases, with 12 bases between them. CDR3 size: 12 residues. Germline CDR1 reads GTSNPN; CDR2 reads SVGIG (reference sequence). This CDR3 is CAWSVGPGEAFF. The CDR3, as DNA: TGTGCCTGGAGCGTCGGTCCGGGTGAAGCTTTCTTT.

This rearrangement joins TRBV6-2 or TRBV6-3 to TRBJ1-1; TRBD1 might be the D (5 bases). CDR1 is MNHEY and CDR2 is SVGEGT in the germline V gene. This CDR3 spans 15 amino acids. Trimming pared 1 base from V and 4 bases from J, leaving 13 bases between. CDR3 sequence: CASSYFQGGSTEAFF. The DNA of the CDR3 is TGTGCCAGCAGTTACTTTCAGGGAGGGAGCACTGAAGCTTTCTTT.

The chain combines TRBV28 with TRBJ1-2; 7 bases match TRBD1. The V segment lost 2 bases and the J segment 2 bases; nucleotides outside the gene matches: 8. This CDR3 has 16 amino acids. Germline V gives CDR1 MDHEN, CDR2 SYDVKM. The CDR3, as DNA: TGTGCCAGCAGTTTACCACGGACAGGTGGGAACTATGGCTACACCTTC. This encodes CASSLPRTGGNYGYTF.

This rearrangement joins TRBV30 to TRBJ2-2; D is perhaps TRBD1 (5 bases). CDR3 length: 13 residues. Deletions cut 3 bases from V and 9 bases from J, with 14 bases between. CDR1 and CDR2 from the germline V gene are GTSNPN and SVGIG (reference sequence). The CDR3 sequence is CAWRPTQGRELFF. The CDR3 DNA follows: TGTGCCTGGAGGCCCACCCAGGGCCGGGAGCTGTTTTTT.

The rearrangement uses TRBV11-2 and TRBJ2-1, with D hard to call. Trimming stripped 2 bases from V and 2 bases from J, with 7 bases between. Germline V gene data show CDR1 as SGHAT and CDR2 as FQNNGV. The CDR3 covers 14 residues. In nucleotides, the CDR3 is TGTGCCAGCAGCTTACGGCTAGCCTACAATGAGCAGTTCTTC. This codes for CASSLRLAYNEQFF.